Presented here are 31 T cell receptor beta chains from one specimen sequenced in a study of vaccination effects on CD4 cells after COVID-19. Assay: immunoSEQ multiplex PCR; the TCRdb copy retains only in-frame clones and omits some. The sample yields tens of thousands of clones, over 70% seen once. Culture lasted about 11 days before CD4+ T cell isolation. Each participant was administered two doses of either the BNT162b2 or the mRNA-1273 vaccine. Their antigens remain unidentified. Material: CD4+ T cells from PBMCs cultured without peptide, obtained after COVID-19 vaccination. These receptors all stem from a human donor who received a COVID-19 vaccine.

V and J are TRBV5-5 and TRBJ2-7; D perhaps matches TRBD1 (5 bases). Germline values: CDR1 SGHKS, CDR2 YYEKEE (reference sequence). The CDR3 has 13 amino acids. The V end was cut by 4 bases, the J end by 4 bases, with 12 bases between. CDR3 sequence (DNA): TGTGCCAGCAGCCGCGACAGAAGGTACGAGCAGTACGTC. Amino acid sequence: CASSRDRRYEQYV.

This sequence joins TRBV5-1 and TRBJ2-5; perhaps TRBD1 as D (5 bases). V was clipped by 0 bases and J by 5 bases, with 11 bases between them. Germline V gene data show CDR1 as SGHRS and CDR2 as YFSETQ. This CDR3 contains 14 residues. The CDR3, as DNA: TGCGCCAGCAGCTTGGCCAGGGCACGGGAGACCCAGTACTTC. This encodes CASSLARARETQYF.

This CDR3 reads CASSRQQGPEQYV. CDR3 sequence (DNA): TGTGCCAGCAGTCGACAACAGGGGCCCGAGCAGTACGTC. The chain recombines TRBV6-6 with TRBJ2-7, with 7 bases that match TRBD1. The CDR3 runs 13 residues. CDR1 and CDR2 (germline): MNHNY, SVGAGI (reference sequence). Trimming at V came to 5 bases and at J to 6 bases, leaving 7 bases not matched to a gene.

This clone was counted between two and nine times. V is TRBV19 and J is TRBJ1-4, with D maybe TRBD1 (6 bases). CDR1 and CDR2 (germline): LNHDA, SQIVND (reference sequence). The V end was cut by 5 bases, the J end by 7 bases, with 17 bases between. The CDR3 runs 15 residues. Here the CDR3 reads CASSPSYGGPEKLFF. DNA of the CDR3: TGTGCCAGTAGTCCTTCCTATGGGGGGCCTGAAAAACTGTTTTTT.

V gene TRBV6-1 combines with J gene TRBJ1-2; TRBD1 might be the D (6 bases). CDR1 is MNHNS and CDR2 is SASEGT in the germline V gene. This CDR3 is built from 15 residues. V lost 3 bases and J 1 base, leaving 12 bases between the germline ends. CDR3 amino acids: CASSDQRGGNYGYTF. Here the CDR3 DNA reads TGTGCCAGCAGTGATCAGCGAGGGGGTAACTATGGCTACACCTTC.

V is TRBV6-6 and J is TRBJ1-2, with D unresolved. Between the trimmed V and J ends, which lost 3 bases and 10 bases, there was a span of 12 bases. This CDR3 is built from 12 residues. Germline CDR1 reads MNHNY; CDR2 reads SVGAGI (reference sequence). CDR3 region: CASSYSGRTYTF. The CDR3 DNA sequence: TGTGCCAGCAGTTATTCCGGGAGAACCTACACCTTC.

The J gene is TRBJ1-6, the V gene TRBV19; 9 positions agree with TRBD1. The CDR3 is 16 amino acids. The junction had 9 bases not matched to a gene; V was cut back by 5 bases and J by 7 bases. Germline-derived CDR1 and CDR2 are LNHDA and SQIVND (reference sequence). The CDR3 DNA reads TGTGCCAGTAGTGGACCGGGACAGGGTTTCAATTCACCCCTCCACTTT. Translating it yields CASSGPGQGFNSPLHF.

The rearrangement joins TRBV27 to TRBJ1-3, with D perhaps TRBD1 (5 bases). There are 14 residues in the CDR3. With 7 bases removed from V and 0 bases from J, the gap between germline ends came to 10 bases. CDR1 and CDR2 from the germline V gene are MNHEY and SMNVEV (reference sequence). This CDR3 is CASMVRGSGNTIYF. DNA of the CDR3: TGTGCCAGCATGGTGAGGGGCTCTGGAAACACCATATATTTT.

This clone was observed once. This sequence joins TRBV9 and TRBJ2-1, with TRBD2 matching over 8 bases. CDR3 length: 16 residues. Germline V lookup: CDR1 SGDLS, CDR2 YYNGEE. V lost 2 bases, J lost 6 bases, and 10 bases stayed unmatched. This CDR3 reads CASSVIGLAGSNEQFF. The CDR3 DNA follows: TGTGCCAGCAGCGTCATTGGACTAGCCGGCAGCAATGAGCAGTTCTTC.

V gene TRBV28 combines with J gene TRBJ2-5; 11 bases match TRBD2. This CDR3 has 14 amino acids. The junction had 3 bases not matched to a gene; V was cut back by 6 bases and J by 3 bases. CDR1 MDHEN and CDR2 SYDVKM come from the germline V gene. CDR3 DNA: TGTGCCAGCAGGGATAGCGGGGGGGAAGAGACCCAGTACTTC. Its translation: CASRDSGGEETQYF.

The J gene is TRBJ2-2, the V gene TRBV9, with 7 bases matching TRBD2. The CDR3 is 15 amino acids. Looked up from germline, CDR1 is SGDLS and CDR2 is YYNGEE. V was clipped by 6 bases and J by 2 bases; unmatched bases: 7. The CDR3 is CASTQGGPNTGELFF. CDR3 nucleotide sequence: TGTGCCAGCACCCAGGGAGGGCCCAACACCGGGGAGCTGTTTTTT.

For this clone: An end of the junction does not agree with germline; a read error may underlie this. The chain links TRBV18 to TRBJ2-1, with D perhaps matching TRBD1 or TRBD2 (6 bases each). The CDR3 runs 15 residues. Germline CDR1 and CDR2: KGHSH and LQKENI. CDR3 residues: CASSPQGGSHNEQFF. CDR3 nucleotide sequence: TGTGCCAGCTCACCACAGGGGGGCTCCCACAATGAGCAGTTCTTC.

This chain joins TRBV5-6 and TRBJ2-7, with 7 bases lining up with TRBD2. The CDR3 has 15 amino acids. Germline V gives CDR1 SGHDT, CDR2 YYEEEE. V lost 0 bases and J lost 2; bases outside the gene matches: 5. The CDR3 bases are TGTGCCAGCAGCTTGGGTTGGGGGGGGGCCTACGAGCAGTACGTC. Encoded protein: CASSLGWGGAYEQYV.

The V call is TRBV7-9, the J call TRBJ2-1; D is ambiguous. Germline loops: CDR1 SEHNR, CDR2 FQNEAQ (reference sequence). The V gene lost 5 bases and the J gene lost 3 bases, with 14 bases spanning the gap. The length of the CDR3 is 15 residues. The CDR3 DNA sequence: TGTGCCAGCAGCCGCATCAAGGGCGACTACAATGAGCAGTTCTTC. This encodes CASSRIKGDYNEQFF.

This rearrangement joins TRBV19 to TRBJ1-2; D uncertain. Germline V gene data show CDR1 as LNHDA and CDR2 as SQIVND (reference sequence). V lost 3 bases to trimming and J lost 2 bases, with 4 bases between them. The CDR3 runs to 12 residues. This CDR3 is CASSILNYGYTF. The CDR3, as DNA: TGTGCCAGTAGTATTCTGAACTATGGCTACACCTTC.

The chain carries TRBV7-9 and TRBJ1-5; no clear D gene. Germline CDR1 SEHNR, CDR2 FQNEAQ (reference sequence). CDR3 length: 15 amino acids. The V end lost 1 base, the J end lost 0 bases, and 7 bases lay between the germline ends. CDR3 in amino acids: CASSLGSVSNQPQHF. The CDR3 DNA sequence: TGTGCCAGCAGCTTAGGGTCAGTTAGCAATCAGCCCCAGCATTTT.

This clone has a handful of counts. The rearrangement links TRBV2 to TRBJ2-5; D is perhaps TRBD2 (6 bases). This CDR3 region has 15 residues. Looked up from germline, CDR1 is SNHLY and CDR2 is FYNNEI. The ends were cut back, 3 bases at V and 2 bases at J, with 13 bases in the middle. This CDR3 reads CASSDYAGTQETQYF. CDR3 DNA: TGTGCCAGCAGTGATTATGCGGGGACTCAAGAGACCCAGTACTTC.

This chain connects TRBV24-1 to TRBJ2-7; TRBD1 or TRBD2 may be the D gene (5 bases each). CDR1 and CDR2 (germline): KGHDR, SFDVKD. Trimming shortened V by 10 bases and J by 3 bases, and 9 bases separated the two germline ends. The CDR3 is made up of 11 amino acids. The CDR3 here is CATGRFYEQYV. CDR3 bases: TGTGCCACGGGACGGTTCTACGAGCAGTACGTC.

The genes are TRBV2 and TRBJ2-7, with 9 positions matching TRBD2. The CDR3 is 14 residues long. The germline V gene encodes CDR1 SNHLY and CDR2 FYNNEI. V lost 3 bases, J lost 3 bases, and 3 bases stayed unmatched. CDR3 in amino acids: CASSDGRGGYEQYV. CDR3 DNA: TGTGCCAGCAGTGATGGGCGGGGGGGCTACGAGCAGTACGTC.

This clone has more than one count but fewer than ten. V and J are TRBV5-6 and TRBJ2-3, with D unresolved. The ends were cut back, 1 base at V and 0 bases at J, with 6 bases in the middle. CDR3 size: 14 residues. From germline, CDR1 is SGHDT and CDR2 YYEEEE. CDR3 amino acids: CASSLLTSTDTQYF. The CDR3 nucleotides read TGTGCCAGCAGCTTGTTAACTAGCACAGATACGCAGTATTTT.

The chain recombines TRBV5-1 with TRBJ1-5; D gene ambiguous. V gave up 0 bases and J gave up 3 bases, with 7 bases separating them. The CDR3 is made up of 14 amino acids. Germline loops: CDR1 SGHRS, CDR2 YFSETQ. CDR3 DNA sequence: TGCGCCAGCAGCTTGGACGGTTTCAATCAGCCCCAGCATTTT. This gives the protein CASSLDGFNQPQHF.

A word on this clone: Other DNA variants within this sample encode the same CDR3. The V and J genes are TRBV20-1 and TRBJ1-2; no definite D call. Looked up from germline, CDR1 is DFQATT and CDR2 is SNEGSKA (reference sequence). This CDR3 comprises 11 residues. Trimming left V 4 bases short and J 2 bases short, with 5 bases between. CDR3 sequence reads: CSATDNYGYTF. DNA of the CDR3: TGCAGTGCTACCGACAACTATGGCTACACCTTC.

The chain links TRBV19 to TRBJ2-5, with 9 bases fitting TRBD1. This CDR3 contains 16 residues. Germline loops: CDR1 LNHDA, CDR2 SQIVND (reference sequence). Trimming at V came to 10 bases and at J to 3 bases, leaving 15 bases not matched to a gene. This CDR3 is CATAGTGIFPEETQYF. CDR3 bases: TGTGCCACGGCCGGGACAGGGATTTTCCCTGAAGAGACCCAGTACTTC.

As concerns this clone: In the same sample, other DNA sequences code for this CDR3. V and J are TRBV5-1 and TRBJ1-2, with 8 bases identical to TRBD1. V lost 1 base to trimming and J lost 0 bases; unmatched junction nucleotides: 2. The CDR3 runs 15 residues. The germline gives CDR1 SGHRS, CDR2 YFSETQ. CDR3: CASSLTGGTNYGYTF. CDR3 sequence (DNA): TGCGCCAGCAGCTTGACAGGGGGAACTAACTATGGCTACACCTTC. The full variable domain, rest sourced from reference TRBV5-1 and TRBJ1-2, is KAGVTQTPRYLIKTRGQQVTLSCSPISGHRSVSWYQQTPGQGLQFLFEYFSETQRNKGNFPGRFSGRQFSNSRSEMNVSTLELGDSALYLCASSLTGGTNYGYTFGSGTRLTVV.

J is TRBJ1-2 and V is TRBV19, with 11 bases identical to TRBD1. The CDR3 has 15 amino acids. Germline CDR1 LNHDA, CDR2 SQIVND (reference sequence). Germline trimming cut 6 bases from V and 8 bases from J; bases unmatched to any gene: 11. CDR3 nucleotide sequence: TGTGCCAGTAGAACCCCCGGGACAGGGGGACTCGGCTACACCTTC. Translated: CASRTPGTGGLGYTF.

This sequence joins TRBV24-1 and TRBJ1-4, with TRBD1 matching 8 bases. The CDR3 sequence is 14 residues long. Germline trimming cut 5 bases from V and 7 bases from J; bases unmatched to any gene: 5. The V gene's germline CDR1 is KGHDR and CDR2 SFDVKD. CDR3 sequence: CATSAGRGLEKLFF. The CDR3 region has the DNA TGTGCCACCAGTGCGGGCAGGGGGCTTGAAAAACTGTTTTTT.

The chain couples TRBV18 to TRBJ2-7, with D maybe TRBD1 (6 bases). V gave up 3 bases and J gave up 9 bases, with 15 bases separating them. The length of the CDR3 is 13 residues. Germline CDR1 reads KGHSH; CDR2 reads LQKENI. The DNA for the CDR3 is TGTGCCAGCTCACCTGAGACAGGACTCAGGCAGTACGTC. It is translated as CASSPETGLRQYV.

The V and J genes are TRBV24-1 and TRBJ2-5; TRBD2 agrees at 8 bases. Per the germline V gene, CDR1 is KGHDR and CDR2 is SFDVKD. The CDR3 covers 15 residues. V lost 3 bases and J lost 1; bases outside the gene matches: 3. CDR3: CATSDRGGLQETQYF. CDR3 coding DNA: TGTGCCACCAGTGATCGCGGGGGGCTCCAAGAGACCCAGTACTTC.

The genes are TRBV4-3 and TRBJ1-4; tentatively, D is TRBD1 (5 bases). V gave up 4 bases and J gave up 10 bases, with 10 bases separating them. From germline, CDR1 is LGHNA and CDR2 YSLEER. This CDR3 comprises 12 residues. The CDR3 region is CASSRPGTKLFF. In DNA, the CDR3 is TGCGCCAGCAGCCGCCCGGGGACAAAACTGTTTTTT.

This chain connects TRBV6-5 to TRBJ1-1; D not certain. Germline V gene data show CDR1 as MNHEY and CDR2 as SVGAGI. This CDR3 contains 16 residues. V gave up 0 bases and J gave up 0 bases, with 11 bases separating them. The DNA for the CDR3 is TGTGCCAGCAGTTACTCGTCTGGCAGAATGAACACTGAAGCTTTCTTT. Protein sequence: CASSYSSGRMNTEAFF.

J is TRBJ2-5 and V is TRBV5-1, with a possible D match to TRBD1 (5 bases). Germline CDR1 and CDR2: SGHRS and YFSETQ. V gave up 6 bases and J gave up 4 bases, with 19 bases separating them. The CDR3 runs to 15 residues. DNA of the CDR3: TGCGCCAGCAAGGACCCCAGGGCTCCTCTAGAGACCCAGTACTTC. This gives the protein CASKDPRAPLETQYF. Based on the CDR3 plus reference TRBV5-1 and TRBJ2-5, the full variable domain is KAGVTQTPRYLIKTRGQQVTLSCSPISGHRSVSWYQQTPGQGLQFLFEYFSETQRNKGNFPGRFSGRQFSNSRSEMNVSTLELGDSALYLCASKDPRAPLETQYFGPGTRLLVL.